Given below is one T cell receptor (beta chain) in context. The TCR beta repertoire was assessed by survey-level immunoSEQ sequencing. Produced via immunoSEQ multiplex PCR; TCRdb's table is partial and in-frame only. The data hold around 49,000 clones, with more than 80% observed a single time. Germline lookup yields CDR1 LNHDA and CDR2 SQIVND (reference sequence). The CDR3 totals 15 residues. Losses at the gene ends were 5 bases for V and 3 bases for J; bases not matched to a gene: 5. The specimen was PBMCs. This sequence was found in a man in his forties with rheumatoid arthritis. The gene calls are TRBV19 and TRBJ1-5; 9 bases map to TRBD1. The CDR3 sequence is CASSPGQGFNQPQHF. CDR3 in DNA: TGTGCCAGTAGTCCAGGACAGGGGTTCAATCAGCCCCAGCATTTT.